This T cell receptor beta chain was recovered during a study of blood T cell repertoires in COVID-19. Method: immunoSEQ multiplex PCR; TCRdb's copy keeps in-frame clones and lacks some. The sample consists of 77,000 or so clones, about 85% of them appearing once. Sample: peripheral blood. The origin of this receptor is a man older than 75 with acute or convalescent COVID-19.

CDR3: CASRPTSERPGELFF. The CDR3 nucleotides are TGTGCCAGCAGACCCACTAGCGAGAGACCCGGGGAGCTGTTTTTT. The genes are TRBV7-2 and TRBJ2-2; 7 bases are shared with TRBD2. The trim removed 6 bases at V and 6 bases at J, leaving 10 bases unmatched. CDR1 and CDR2 from the germline V gene are SGHTA and FQGNSA. CDR3 size: 15 residues.